The 30 T cell receptor beta chains in this list originate from one sample, sequenced in a study of cytomegalovirus exposure and HLA in healthy donors. The PCR made use of 60 Vbeta and 13 Jbeta primers. The method was immunoSEQ multiplex PCR; TCRdb's version includes in-frame clones alone and lacks a portion of them. The data hold 180,000 or so clones, with approximately 85% observed a single time. The source material was PBMCs. The source is a man in his late teens or twenties in good health and CMV-seropositive.

The chain is built from TRBV11-2 and TRBJ2-5; D is unclear. V was cut by 3 bases and J by 5 bases, with 7 bases left in between. This CDR3 is 12 amino acids long. Germline CDR1 SGHAT, CDR2 FQNNGV. The CDR3 DNA sequence: TGTGCCAGCAGCTTGAACCGGGAGACCCAGTACTTC. Amino acids: CASSLNRETQYF.

The chain combines TRBV5-4 with TRBJ2-7; TRBD1 matches at 7 bases. CDR3 size: 14 residues. CDR1 and CDR2 (germline): SGHNT, YYREEE (reference sequence). V was pared by 4 bases and J by 3 bases, with 7 bases of the junction left unmatched. This CDR3 is CASSIWTGGYEQYF. The CDR3 DNA is TGTGCCAGCAGCATATGGACAGGAGGCTACGAGCAGTACTTC. The full variable domain, with the rest looked up from reference TRBV5-4 and TRBJ2-7, is ETGVTQSPTHLIKTRGQQVTLRCSSQSGHNTVSWYQQALGQGPQFIFQYYREEENGRGNFPPRFSGLQFPNYSSELNVNALELDDSALYLCASSIWTGGYEQYFGPGTRLTVT.

The chain couples TRBV7-2 to TRBJ2-7; maybe TRBD1 (5 bases). The V end was cut by 4 bases, the J end by 4 bases, with 11 bases between. This CDR3 spans 13 amino acids. CDR1 is SGHTA and CDR2 is FQGNSA in the germline V gene. This CDR3 reads CASSSGPEYEQYF. The CDR3 coding sequence is TGTGCCAGCAGCTCAGGGCCGGAGTACGAGCAGTACTTC.

This chain uses TRBV2 with TRBJ1-2, with D possibly matching TRBD1 (5 bases). Trimming left V 6 bases short and J 6 bases short, with 11 bases between. This CDR3 contains 12 residues. Germline V gene data show CDR1 as SNHLY and CDR2 as FYNNEI. DNA of the CDR3: TGTGCCAGCAGCCCCGGGGGGGATGGCTACACCTTC. Translating gives CASSPGGDGYTF. The whole variable domain, filled in from reference TRBV2 and TRBJ1-2, reads EPEVTQTPSHQVTQMGQEVILRCVPISNHLYFYWYRQILGQKVEFLVSFYNNEISEKSEIFDDQFSVERPDGSNFTLKIRSTKLEDSAMYFCASSPGGDGYTFGSGTRLTVV.

The V and J genes are TRBV4-1 and TRBJ2-7; D possibly corresponds to TRBD2 (5 bases). Germline V CDR1 and CDR2: MGHRA, YSYEKL. The CDR3 runs to 15 residues. The V end lost 0 bases, the J end lost 3 bases, and 12 bases lay between the germline ends. CDR3 residues: CASSQDRGTYYEQYF. CDR3 in DNA: TGCGCCAGCAGCCAAGATCGGGGAACCTACTACGAGCAGTACTTC.

This rearrangement joins TRBV5-1 to TRBJ2-3; tentative D call: TRBD1 (5 bases). The CDR3 is made up of 14 amino acids. V was shortened by 2 bases and J by 3 bases, with 10 bases between the two germline ends. From germline, CDR1 is SGHRS and CDR2 YFSETQ. CDR3 DNA: TGCGCCAGCAGCTTCAGGGATTCAACAGATACGCAGTATTTT. Translated: CASSFRDSTDTQYF.

The CDR3 nucleotides read TGTGCCAGCAGCGCAGGGTTTGGTGGTTCCTACAATGAGCAGTTCTTC. Protein: CASSAGFGGSYNEQFF. The chain has TRBV5-6 and TRBJ2-1, with a weak D call TRBD1 (5 bases). The CDR3 extends over 16 amino acids. The V and J ends lost 4 bases and 1 base respectively, with 15 bases between them. The V gene's germline CDR1 is SGHDT and CDR2 YYEEEE.

The J gene is TRBJ1-2, the V gene TRBV25-1; maybe TRBD1 (6 bases). The CDR3 consists of 12 residues. Trimming stripped 4 bases from V and 6 bases from J, with 9 bases between. Germline V lookup: CDR1 MGHDK, CDR2 SYGVNS. This CDR3 is CASSATGNGYTF. Here the CDR3 DNA reads TGTGCCAGCAGTGCCACAGGGAATGGCTACACCTTC.

This clone was seen a few times. The chain combines TRBV6-5 with TRBJ1-6, with D possibly matching TRBD1 (6 bases). V dropped 6 bases and J dropped 7 bases, with 16 bases sitting between them. Per germline, CDR1 MNHEY and CDR2 SVGAGI. CDR3 length equals 15 residues. The CDR3 loop is CASSQTGNLNSPLHF. The CDR3 DNA reads TGTGCCAGCAGCCAGACAGGAAACCTAAATTCACCCCTCCACTTT.

The chain carries TRBV9 and TRBJ2-5, with TRBD2 identical over 9 bases. Germline CDR1 is SGDLS and CDR2 is YYNGEE. The V and J ends lost 0 bases and 5 bases, in that order; junction bases with no gene match: 5. CDR3 size: 15 residues. The CDR3 bases are TGTGCCAGCAGCGTAGTGGGACTAGCTGGGGAGACCCAGTACTTC. Protein product: CASSVVGLAGETQYF.

The chain is built from TRBV27 and TRBJ2-1; 7 nucleotides align to TRBD1. CDR1 is MNHEY, CDR2 SMNVEV, per germline (reference sequence). The junction had 10 bases not matched to a gene; V was cut back by 4 bases and J by 13 bases. The CDR3 contains 13 residues. CDR3 sequence reads: CASSSDREMNQFF. The CDR3 DNA follows: TGTGCCAGCAGTTCCGACAGGGAGATGAATCAGTTCTTC.

The rearrangement links TRBV6-5 to TRBJ2-1; TRBD2 is a possible D gene (6 bases). The CDR3 loop spans 16 amino acids. CDR1 and CDR2 (germline): MNHEY, SVGAGI. With 0 bases removed from V and 4 bases from J, the gap between germline ends came to 13 bases. In DNA, the CDR3 is TGTGCCAGCAGTTACTCGCCACTAGGAGGGTACAATGAGCAGTTCTTC. This sequence encodes CASSYSPLGGYNEQFF.

V and J are TRBV5-4 and TRBJ2-3; D may be TRBD2 (5 bases). The CDR3 totals 12 residues. CDR1 and CDR2 (germline): SGHNT, YYREEE (reference sequence). V dropped 0 bases and J dropped 9 bases, with 8 bases sitting between them. CDR3: CASSLVSGTQYF. The CDR3 nucleotides are TGTGCCAGCAGCTTGGTATCGGGGACGCAGTATTTT.

This sequence joins TRBV6-1 and TRBJ1-1; TRBD1 might be the D (6 bases). V lost 7 bases to trimming and J lost 4 bases, with 19 bases between them. The CDR3 is 15 amino acids. The germline V gene has CDR1 MNHNS and CDR2 SASEGT. The DNA of the CDR3 is TGTGCCAGCATGGACAGCTTAGCCTTAGGCACTGAAGCTTTCTTT. Translated: CASMDSLALGTEAFF.

The chain combines TRBV5-6 with TRBJ2-1, with 10 bases fitting TRBD2. Looked up from germline, CDR1 is SGHDT and CDR2 is YYEEEE. This CDR3 is built from 16 residues. With 3 bases clipped from V and 6 bases from J, the junction kept 9 bases outside the gene matches. CDR3 in DNA: TGTGCCAGCAGCTCCTTAGCGGGGGGCCCCCCCAATGAGCAGTTCTTC. Its protein product is CASSSLAGGPPNEQFF.

The chain is built from TRBV30 and TRBJ1-1; D might be TRBD1 (6 bases). CDR3 length: 13 amino acids. Trimming took 2 bases from V and 7 from J, leaving 14 bases between them. Germline V lookup: CDR1 GTSNPN, CDR2 SVGIG (reference sequence). The chain's CDR3 is CAWSLQGTSEAFF. CDR3 DNA sequence: TGTGCCTGGAGTTTACAGGGTACCAGTGAAGCTTTCTTT. Full variable domain (remainder filled in from reference TRBV30 and TRBJ1-1): SQTIHQWPATLVQPVGSPLSLECTVEGTSNPNLYWYRQAAGRGLQLLFYSVGIGQISSEVPQNLSASRPQDRQFILSSKKLLLSDSGFYLCAWSLQGTSEAFFGQGTRLTVV.

The chain uses TRBV19 and TRBJ2-7, with 8 bases fitting TRBD2. The V gene's germline CDR1 is LNHDA and CDR2 SQIVND (reference sequence). The CDR3 spans 15 residues. Unmatched junction bases numbered 14, after V lost 10 bases and J lost 3 bases. The CDR3 is CATVQFSGVGYEQYF. DNA for the CDR3: TGTGCCACCGTGCAATTTAGCGGGGTCGGCTACGAGCAGTACTTC. The full variable domain, with the rest looked up from reference TRBV19 and TRBJ2-7, is DGGITQSPKYLFRKEGQNVTLSCEQNLNHDAMYWYRQDPGQGLRLIYYSQIVNDFQKGDIAEGYSVSREKKESFPLTVTSAQKNPTAFYLCATVQFSGVGYEQYFGPGTRLTVT.

The chain recombines TRBV6-6 with TRBJ2-7; 10 nucleotides agree with TRBD2. V lost 6 bases, J lost 2 bases, and 10 bases stayed unmatched. The CDR3 sequence is 16 residues long. Germline loops: CDR1 MNHNY, CDR2 SVGAGI (reference sequence). This CDR3 is CASRPVAGGSTYEQYF. The CDR3 nucleotides read TGTGCCAGCAGACCCGTAGCGGGGGGTAGCACCTACGAGCAGTACTTC.

The chain has TRBV19 and TRBJ1-5; D is unresolved. The V gene's germline CDR1 is LNHDA and CDR2 SQIVND (reference sequence). The CDR3 sequence is 16 residues long. Trimming removed 3 bases from V and 2 bases from J, with 14 bases in between. The CDR3 DNA sequence: TGTGCCAGTAGTATGGTCTCCAGCGGCGGCAATCAGCCCCAGCATTTT. It translates to CASSMVSSGGNQPQHF.

The chain uses TRBV5-1 and TRBJ2-1, with TRBD1 matching 8 bases. CDR1 is SGHRS, CDR2 YFSETQ, per germline. This CDR3 spans 16 amino acids. J was trimmed by 0 bases and V by 4 bases; bases with no gene match: 6. The CDR3 DNA follows: TGCGCCAGCAGCCGGGACAGGTTTGGCTCCTACAATGAGCAGTTCTTC. This sequence encodes CASSRDRFGSYNEQFF.

The genes are TRBV5-3 and TRBJ2-1; TRBD2 agrees at 8 bases. TRBV5-3 carries the ORF label, with uncertain function. The CDR3 covers 16 residues. V trimming: 4 bases; J trimming: 8 bases; junction bases outside the gene matches: 14. As DNA, the CDR3 is TGTGCCAGAAGCCCTATCCCCAGCGGGGGTGGGGATGAGCAGTTCTTC. Amino acids: CARSPIPSGGGDEQFF.

V is TRBV9 and J is TRBJ1-5; D not resolved. Germline CDR1 SGDLS, CDR2 YYNGEE. The CDR3 runs 14 residues. V was trimmed by 3 bases and J by 3 bases, leaving 10 bases between them. The CDR3 DNA follows: TGTGCCAGCAGCGGGACTGGTGTCAATCAGCCCCAGCATTTT. Protein: CASSGTGVNQPQHF.

The V and J genes are TRBV10-3 and TRBJ1-2; tentative D call: TRBD1 (5 bases). Germline-derived CDR1 and CDR2 are ENHRY and SYGVKD. This CDR3 spans 15 amino acids. The V and J ends lost 2 bases and 1 base respectively, with 11 bases between them. CDR3: CAISEREGYNYGYTF. The CDR3 DNA reads TGTGCCATCAGTGAGAGGGAGGGGTATAACTATGGCTACACCTTC.

The chain uses TRBV14 and TRBJ1-6; 7 nucleotides match TRBD1. Germline V lookup: CDR1 SGHDN, CDR2 FVKESK. This CDR3 is 16 amino acids long. Trimming took 5 bases from V and 8 from J; bases not matched to a gene: 12. CDR3 in DNA: TGTGCCAGCAGCTACTACGCAGGGGGTGGATATTCACCCCTCCACTTT. This sequence encodes CASSYYAGGGYSPLHF.

The table lists this clone with a count of one. V gene TRBV7-2 combines with J gene TRBJ1-1; perhaps TRBD1 as D (5 bases). The V end was cut by 1 base, the J end by 0 bases, with 15 bases between. CDR1 and CDR2 from the germline V gene are SGHTA and FQGNSA. This CDR3 contains 17 residues. CDR3 residues: CASSLVGIGGMNTEAFF. In DNA, the CDR3 is TGTGCCAGCAGCTTAGTCGGGATCGGGGGAATGAACACTGAAGCTTTCTTT.

The V and J genes are TRBV19 and TRBJ1-1, with D hard to call. The germline gives CDR1 LNHDA, CDR2 SQIVND (reference sequence). The CDR3 runs 14 residues. V was clipped by 3 bases and J by 1 base, with 9 bases between them. This chain's CDR3 is CASSMGFENTEAFF. CDR3 in DNA: TGTGCCAGTAGTATGGGCTTCGAGAACACTGAAGCTTTCTTT.

The chain carries TRBV5-6 and TRBJ1-3; D remains ambiguous. Trimming cost V 4 bases and J 4 bases, with 24 bases left between them. Germline CDR1 and CDR2: SGHDT and YYEEEE. The CDR3 totals 18 residues. CDR3 DNA sequence: TGTGCCAGCAGCCCGACTGACCGAAGACCGGCTAGCGGAAACACCATATATTTT. This sequence encodes CASSPTDRRPASGNTIYF.

The chain uses TRBV19 and TRBJ1-5, with D tentatively TRBD1 (6 bases). The germline V and J ends were trimmed by 6 bases and 7 bases, with 19 bases remaining between them. The CDR3 spans 15 residues. CDR1 and CDR2 (germline): LNHDA, SQIVND (reference sequence). The CDR3 nucleotides are TGTGCCAGTAGCACTACAGGGTCCTCAAAACAGCCCCAGCATTTT. This gives the protein CASSTTGSSKQPQHF.

The chain carries TRBV20-1 and TRBJ1-1, with TRBD1 as a possible D gene (5 bases). V gave up 6 bases and J gave up 10 bases, with 15 bases separating them. Germline assignment: CDR1 DFQATT and CDR2 SNEGSKA (reference sequence). This CDR3 comprises 11 residues. The CDR3: CSAMTPRAAFF. The CDR3, as DNA: TGCAGTGCAATGACCCCCAGGGCAGCTTTCTTT.

This chain uses TRBV6-1 with TRBJ2-4; 7 positions match TRBD1. The CDR3 has 12 residues. With V trimmed by 2 bases and J by 8 bases, 0 bases remained unmatched. Germline V gene data show CDR1 as MNHNS and CDR2 as SASEGT. Written as DNA, the CDR3 is TGTGCCAGCAGTGAACAGGGGGACATTCAGTACTTC. Protein sequence: CASSEQGDIQYF.